This is a list of T cell receptor beta chains from one sample in a study of blood T cell repertoires in COVID-19. The table came from immunoSEQ multiplex PCR; TCRdb's copy has only in-frame clones and leaves some out. The table has around 140,000 clones, 84% seen once. The sequencing input was PBMCs or T cells enriched from blood (not recorded which). The receptors stem from a man in his fifties in a cohort exposed to, infected with or recovered from COVID-19 (not recorded which). The CDR3 runs from the conserved cysteine through the conserved F or W. The D gene is left open where the match is weak. Rows may omit the clone size; those that give it use once, few, many or a size class.

J gene,V gene,clone size,D gene,CDR3 DNA,CDR3 protein
TRBJ1-1,TRBV29-1,-,-,TGCAGCGTTGAAGAAAATCGACAGTCAAACACTGAAGCTTTCTTT,CSVEENRQSNTEAFF
TRBJ1-2,TRBV25-1,-,-,TGTGCCAGCAGTGAGATACTAGGATATGGCTACACCTTC,CASSEILGYGYTF
TRBJ1-5,TRBV30,few,-,TGTGCCTGGTCGGGGGGATCGGGGAGCAATCAGCCCCAGCATTTT,CAWSGGSGSNQPQHF
TRBJ2-1,TRBV2,once,TRBD1,TGTGCCAGCAGGGACGACAGGGCCTCCTACAATGAGCAGTTCTTC,CASRDDRASYNEQFF
TRBJ2-4,TRBV29-1,-,-,TGCAGCGCCTTGGGACACCCTGGGGGCAAAAACATTCAGTACTTC,CSALGHPGGKNIQYF
TRBJ2-4,TRBV7-9,-,TRBD2,TGTGCCAGCAGCTTTATTAGCGGGAGCAAAAACATTCAGTACTTC,CASSFISGSKNIQYF
TRBJ1-2,TRBV29-1,-,-,TGCAGCGTTGAAGAGCTCAGGCTTAGCTACACCTTC,CSVEELRLSYTF
TRBJ2-1,TRBV6-5,-,-,TGTGCCAGCAGTATGGGGGCAGGGGAGCAGTTCTTC,CASSMGAGEQFF
TRBJ2-3,TRBV3-1/TRBV3-2,-,-,TGTGCCAGCAGCCAAGTGGGAGCTGCTAGCACAGATACGCAGTATTTT,CASSQVGAASTDTQYF
TRBJ2-1,TRBV5-4,-,TRBD2,TGTGCCAGCAGTGGGGGGGAAACTACGTTATATGAGCAGTTCTTC,CASSGGETTLYEQFF
TRBJ2-7,TRBV7-2,-,TRBD1,TGTGCCAGCAGCTTATATGGGGACAGGGTATACGAGCAGTACTTC,CASSLYGDRVYEQYF